The present entry profiles one T cell receptor beta chain with its context. No antigen is known for it. The sample holds no much larger clone one base away, and base qualities are not on file. After around 11 days of culture, CD4+ T cells were isolated with the EasySep CD4+ T cell isolation kit. PCR-confirmed SARS-CoV-2 infection had occurred in convalescent patients between March and December 2020, before the Alpha, Beta and Delta variants emerged in the United States. On days 3 and 7, half of the culture medium was replaced with fresh IL-2-containing medium. Unless otherwise noted, each peptide stimulation condition was cultured in triplicate wells. Using Ficoll-Paque Plus gradient centrifugation, PBMC were separated from whole blood and then either used fresh or cryopreserved at -140C. Genomic DNA was extracted from cultured CD4+ T cells with the QIAamp micro DNA kit. CDR1 and CDR2, looked up from the germline V gene, are SGHRS and YFSETQ. Measured from the cysteine to the phenylalanine, the CDR3 is 13 residues long. The kept DNA is CDR3 alone, 39 bases in frame from the first base. V is cut back by 5 bases and J by 2 bases, with 2 bases in the junction unmatched.

To prepare the library, the immunoSEQ multiplex PCR assay was applied. TCR beta CDR3 sequencing was performed on DNA from the cultured, isolated CD4+ T cells. In the authors' own workflow: Non-productive TCR sequences were removed and reads were trimmed to the CDR3 region, keeping CDR3s of at least 7 amino acids. The MANAFEST web app was used to identify antigen-specific clonotypes by comparing expansion in peptide wells with expansion in reference cultures. To count as positive, a clone had to show expansion at FDR<0.05 compared with the reference and with all other wells, an odds ratio above 5, and a frequency above 0.1% in two replicate wells. A clonotype was defined as cross-reactive if the clonotype was significantly expanded both in SARS-CoV-2 spike wells and in at least one common cold coronavirus spike condition. CDR3 similarity was assessed by Levenshtein distance with the stringdist R package, and unrooted trees were built with ape in R 3.6.1. TCRdb carries this immuneACCESS record with in-frame sequences only. Its versions omit some clonotypes, under half of them owing to an unresolved V gene in the studies checked, with the rest unexplained. Clone size and the V and J calls come from that table; the DNA yielded D and trimming. The sample data list 50,000 to 75,000 clones, and just over 70% of these were observed just once. The ten largest make up around 21% of the sample.

This record belongs to a study of vaccination effects on CD4 cells after COVID-19 (dated 2022 in TCRdb). In the study overall: In the ViraFEST assay, PBMC were stimulated with viral peptide pools, and antigen-specific CD4+ T cell clonotypes were then identified by expansion using TCR sequencing. Each participant received two doses of an mRNA SARS-CoV-2 vaccine, either BNT162b2 or mRNA-1273. Pre-vaccine samples were collected from two convalescent patients 16 days and one week before the first dose, corresponding to 142 and 148 days after COVID-19 diagnosis. Each well held roughly 2.2 million PBMC cultured in IMDM containing roughly 5% human AB serum, around 9.3 IU/ml IL-2 and gentamicin, along with approximately 10 ug/ml peptides. The study compared SARS-CoV-2 spike-specific CD4+ TCR repertoires before and after mRNA vaccination in COVID-19 convalescent patients and infection-naive vaccine recipients. The full study included over 8 COVID-19 convalescent patients and a handful of SARS-CoV-2-naive healthy vaccine recipients. Cultures from other donors in the study were sequenced using the Oncomine TCR Beta short-read assay on an Illumina iSeq 100. General findings and caveats noted by the study authors: In convalescent patients, the post-vaccine spike-reactive repertoire was composed mainly of new vaccine-induced clones that were largely distinct from infection-induced clones. Limitations of the study were the small number of convalescent patients and the absence of early post-infection timepoints. At late post-vaccination timepoints, both infection-induced and vaccine-induced clones showed marked clonal contraction, consistent with waning T cell responses.

This receptor was identified in a human donor who had a prior SARS-CoV-2 infection. Specimen: CD4+ T cells from PBMCs cultured without peptide, collected before COVID-19 vaccination. This chain joins TRBV5-1 to TRBJ2-7, with 9 middle bases fitting TRBD1. CDR3 reads: CASRRQGAYEQYF. Here is the DNA: TGCGCCAGCAGGAGACAGGGGGCCTACGAGCAGTACTTC.